The rows below give T cell receptor beta chains drawn from one sample of a study. TCRdb called the RT-PCR reads again in MiXCR, with one record for every CDR3 protein. Of about 680,000 distinct CDR3 sequences listed, approximately 14% were seen once; the top ten hold roughly 3.9%. What was sequenced was memory CD4+ T cells from blood. These receptors came from a female donor in good health, serving as a healthy control. Each CDR3 is given with its conserved first and last residue. Fields, in order: D gene, clone size, J gene, V gene, CDR3 protein, CDR3 DNA. A D gene is named only where the DNA matches it firmly. Not every row has a clone size; where given, it reads once, few, many or a size class.

>NA|NA|TRBJ1-5|TRBV28
CASSITQGPNFNGNQPQHF
TGTGCCAGCAGTATCACCCAGGGGCCCAACTTCAATGGCAATCAGCCCCAGCATTTT
>NA|few|TRBJ1-4|TRBV7-3
CASSPSGRANEKLFF
TGTGCCAGCAGCCCGTCGGGGCGGGCTAATGAAAAACTGTTTTTT
>TRBD2|NA|TRBJ2-1|TRBV12-3/TRBV12-4
CASSPGTSVSLTYNEQFF
TGTGCCAGCAGTCCCGGGACTAGCGTCTCACTCACCTACAATGAGCAGTTCTTC
>NA|many|TRBJ1-6|TRBV20-1
CSVEGGNSPLHF
TGCAGTGTAGAGGGTGGGAATTCACCCCTCCACTTT
>NA|many|TRBJ1-2|TRBV5-1
CASSSDTGFYGYTF
TGCGCCAGCAGCTCCGATACAGGGTTCTATGGCTACACCTTC
>TRBD2|NA|TRBJ2-3|TRBV20-1
CSARDPLAGVSDTQYF
TGCAGTGCTAGAGACCCACTAGCGGGAGTATCAGATACGCAGTATTTT
>TRBD2|many|TRBJ2-4|TRBV4-3
CASSQGGTAGGNLDIQYF
TGCGCCAGCAGCCAAGGAGGTACGGCGGGAGGTAATCTGGACATTCAGTACTTC
>NA|many|TRBJ1-2|TRBV7-2
CASSLGGGREGYGYTF
TGTGCCAGCAGCTTAGGAGGGGGGAGAGAAGGCTATGGCTACACCTTC
>NA|NA|TRBJ1-1|TRBV7-9
CASSLEGGLGAFF
TGTGCCAGCAGCTTAGAGGGGGGCCTAGGAGCTTTCTTT
>TRBD1|few|TRBJ1-5|TRBV6-1
CASSEPDQGARLNQPQHF
TGTGCCAGCAGTGAGCCAGATCAGGGGGCGCGACTCAATCAGCCCCAGCATTTT
>NA|NA|TRBJ1-2|TRBV20-1
CSASPGWGSYGYTF
TGCAGTGCTAGCCCAGGATGGGGGTCCTATGGCTACACCTTC
>TRBD1|NA|TRBJ2-7|TRBV6-1
CASRGQGGTSEQYF
TGTGCCAGCAGAGGACAGGGGGGGACTAGCGAGCAGTACTTC
>TRBD1|NA|TRBJ2-5|TRBV4-3
CASSQGQGEETQYF
TGCGCCAGCAGCCAAGGACAGGGGGAGGAGACCCAGTACTTC
>TRBD1|few|TRBJ1-2|TRBV6-5
CASSQGTGITYGYTF
TGTGCCAGCAGTCAAGGGACAGGGATAACCTATGGCTACACCTTC
>TRBD2|NA|TRBJ2-1|TRBV7-2
CASSGSGTSGGSYNEQFF
TGTGCCAGCAGCGGAAGCGGGACTAGCGGGGGCTCCTACAATGAGCAGTTCTTC
>NA|few|TRBJ1-5|TRBV4-3
CASSQGAYSNQPQHF
TGCGCCAGCAGCCAAGGCGCTTATAGCAATCAGCCCCAGCATTTT
>TRBD1|NA|TRBJ1-5|TRBV25-1
CASSDDRGGFGNQPQHF
TGTGCCAGCAGTGACGACAGGGGAGGCTTTGGCAATCAGCCCCAGCATTTT
>NA|NA|TRBJ2-1|TRBV6-4
CASSPSEVVSSYNEQFF
TGTGCCAGCAGTCCCTCCGAGGTAGTTAGCTCCTACAATGAGCAGTTCTTC
>NA|many|TRBJ2-2|TRBV7-2
CASSSRGGAGELFF
TGTGCCAGCAGCTCCAGAGGTGGGGCCGGGGAGCTGTTTTTT
>TRBD1|few|TRBJ1-1|TRBV30
CAWSRTGGTEAFF
TGTGCCTGGAGTCGGACAGGGGGCACTGAAGCTTTCTTT
>TRBD2|NA|TRBJ2-1|TRBV18
CASYESLIAGVVDEQFF
TGTGCCAGCTACGAGTCTTTAATAGCGGGAGTGGTAGATGAGCAGTTCTTC
>NA|few|TRBJ2-3|TRBV5-5
CASSLAGWGDTQYF
TGTGCCAGCAGCTTGGCGGGTTGGGGAGATACGCAGTATTTT
>TRBD1|many|TRBJ1-1|TRBV5-6
CASSSNRGSMNTEAFF
TGTGCCAGCAGCTCCAACAGGGGAAGCATGAACACTGAAGCTTTCTTT
>NA|NA|TRBJ1-1|TRBV7-2
CASRSGTSWFTEAFF
TGTGCCAGCAGATCCGGGACTAGCTGGTTTACTGAAGCTTTCTTT
>TRBD1|NA|TRBJ2-1|TRBV19
CASTPGDRVINEQFF
TGTGCCAGTACACCCGGGGACAGGGTGATCAATGAGCAGTTCTTC
>NA|many|TRBJ2-7|TRBV12-3/TRBV12-4
CASSLAGSEQYF
TGTGCCAGCAGTTTAGCGGGGAGCGAGCAGTACTTC
>NA|many|TRBJ2-7|TRBV20-1
CSAPTLGYEQYF
TGCAGTGCACCCACCCTCGGCTACGAGCAGTACTTC
>NA|NA|TRBJ2-2|TRBV29-1
CSVEDQASKTGELFF
TGCAGCGTTGAAGATCAGGCTAGTAAGACAGGGGAGCTGTTTTTT
>TRBD1|few|TRBJ2-7|TRBV3-1
CASSQVRVQGAYEQYF
TGTGCCAGCAGCCAAGTCCGGGTACAGGGGGCCTACGAGCAGTACTTC
>NA|many|TRBJ2-1|TRBV5-1
CASSLDGEPSYNEQFF
TGCGCCAGCAGCTTGGATGGGGAGCCGTCCTACAATGAGCAGTTCTTC
>NA|NA|TRBJ1-1|TRBV10-3
CAISEGQMNTEAFF
TGTGCCATCAGTGAGGGACAAATGAACACTGAAGCTTTCTTT
>TRBD2|NA|TRBJ2-3|TRBV19
CASSRRESGTDTQYF
TGTGCCAGTAGTAGGCGGGAGAGTGGCACAGATACGCAGTATTTT
>TRBD1|NA|TRBJ1-2|TRBV18
CASSPAFLLGQGNYGYTF
TGTGCCAGCTCACCAGCGTTTCTCTTGGGACAGGGGAACTATGGCTACACCTTC
>TRBD2|many|TRBJ2-3|TRBV6-5
CASSPGAGRDTQYF
TGTGCCAGCAGCCCCGGAGCGGGAAGAGATACGCAGTATTTT
>TRBD1|few|TRBJ2-1|TRBV6-2/TRBV6-3
CASSSTGDYNEQFF
TGTGCCAGCAGTTCAACAGGGGACTACAATGAGCAGTTCTTC
>TRBD1|many|TRBJ2-5|TRBV5-4
CASSNRGSWTRETQYF
TGTGCCAGCAGCAACAGGGGGAGTTGGACAAGAGAGACCCAGTACTTC
>TRBD1|many|TRBJ2-3|TRBV6-5
CASSGGQGSTDTQYF
TGTGCCAGCAGCGGAGGACAGGGGAGCACAGATACGCAGTATTTT
>NA|NA|TRBJ2-3|TRBV28
CASSLVAGFTDTQYF
TGTGCCAGCAGTTTAGTGGCCGGGTTCACAGATACGCAGTATTTT
>NA|many|TRBJ2-3|TRBV27
CASTLRGGTDTQYF
TGTGCCAGCACCCTACGAGGGGGCACAGATACGCAGTATTTT
>NA|once|TRBJ2-5|TRBV20-1
CSARVQRGGGTQYF
TGCAGTGCTAGAGTACAGAGGGGGGGAGGGACCCAGTACTTC
>TRBD1|few|TRBJ2-1|TRBV5-1
CASSSRGTGSNEQFF
TGCGCCAGCAGCTCGAGGGGGACAGGGTCCAATGAGCAGTTCTTC
>NA|many|TRBJ2-3|TRBV6-5
CASSTYGGLAAPYF
TGTGCCAGCAGTACCTACGGCGGGCTAGCTGCACCGTATTTT
>TRBD2|many|TRBJ2-1|TRBV29-1
CSASTSGSPNEQFF
TGCAGCGCCTCGACTAGCGGGAGTCCCAATGAGCAGTTCTTC
>TRBD2|few|TRBJ2-7|TRBV7-2
CASSYRSGRSSYEQYF
TGTGCCAGCAGCTACCGTAGCGGGAGGAGCTCCTACGAGCAGTACTTC
>NA|few|TRBJ1-3|TRBV6-6
CASSLDSFSGNTIYF
TGTGCCAGCAGTTTAGACAGCTTCTCTGGAAACACCATATATTTT
>NA|few|TRBJ1-3|TRBV25-1
CASSEGQFSGNTIYF
TGTGCCAGCAGTGAAGGGCAGTTCTCTGGAAACACCATATATTTT
>NA|many|TRBJ2-7|TRBV20-1
CSARDRTVINEQYF
TGCAGTGCTAGAGACCGGACAGTAATCAACGAGCAGTACTTC
>TRBD2|NA|TRBJ2-3|TRBV20-1
CSARAGSGRALKTDTQYF
TGCAGTGCAAGGGCGGGTAGCGGGAGAGCCCTGAAAACAGATACGCAGTATTTT
>TRBD2|NA|TRBJ2-7|TRBV5-1
CASSPGGGAFFRYEQYF
TGCGCCAGCAGCCCCGGGGGGGGGGCTTTCTTTCGCTACGAGCAGTACTTC
>NA|many|TRBJ2-1|TRBV25-1
CASSGQKPNNEQFF
TGTGCCAGCAGTGGTCAGAAACCAAACAATGAGCAGTTCTTC
>TRBD1|few|TRBJ1-1|TRBV6-2/TRBV6-3
CASRPQGSSTEAFF
TGTGCCAGCAGACCACAGGGGTCTAGCACTGAAGCTTTCTTT